The clone carrying this TCR beta chain was recorded many times. As yet, its antigen is unknown. Trimming stripped 0 bases from V and 1 base from J, with 12 bases between. The CDR3 sequence is 16 residues long. CDR1 and CDR2 (germline): MNHEY, SMNVEV (reference sequence). The authors amplified TCR beta CDR3 from genomic DNA using two-round multiplex PCR. Individual primers that were specific to each TRBV and TRBJ gene served in first-round PCR. TCRdb fed the multiplex PCR reads into MiXCR, producing one record per CDR3 protein. The data show about 25,000 distinct CDR3 sequences, with about 40% seen just once and 20% to 25% held by the top ten. The data are from a study of prognosis after radiotherapy for stage I lung cancer. Overall study results and limits: The authors reported that TRBV and TRBJ gene usage differed between patients with and without metastases. The study found that unique TCR clone counts fell after stereotactic body radiation therapy, median approximately 9,100 versus 7,200.

This chain links TRBV27 with TRBJ2-5, with D possibly matching TRBD2 (6 bases). The origin of this receptor is a donor over 45 with non-small cell lung cancer. Sequences were derived from PBMCs, sampled before or after stereotactic body radiation therapy (not recorded which). CDR3 sequence reads: CASSLSTSGLQETQYF. The CDR3 nucleotides read TGTGCCAGCAGTTTATCGACCAGCGGGCTCCAAGAGACCCAGTACTTC.